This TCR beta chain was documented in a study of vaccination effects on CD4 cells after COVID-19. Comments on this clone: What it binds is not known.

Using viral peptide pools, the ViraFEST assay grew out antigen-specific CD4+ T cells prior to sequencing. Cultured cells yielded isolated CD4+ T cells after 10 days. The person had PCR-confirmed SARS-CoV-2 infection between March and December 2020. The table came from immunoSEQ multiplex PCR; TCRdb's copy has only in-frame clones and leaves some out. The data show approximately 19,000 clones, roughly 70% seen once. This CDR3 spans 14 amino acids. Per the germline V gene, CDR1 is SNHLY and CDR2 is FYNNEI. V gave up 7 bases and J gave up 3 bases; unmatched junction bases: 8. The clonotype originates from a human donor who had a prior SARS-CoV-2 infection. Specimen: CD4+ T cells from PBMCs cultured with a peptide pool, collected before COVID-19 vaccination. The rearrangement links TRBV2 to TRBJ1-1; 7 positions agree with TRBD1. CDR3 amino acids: CASIVEGGYTEAFF. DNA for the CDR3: TGTGCCAGCATAGTGGAAGGGGGCTACACTGAAGCTTTCTTT.